The sequence of this T cell receptor (beta chain) was determined in a study of tumor-infiltrating lymphocytes in oesophageal squamous cell carcinoma. V was clipped by 2 bases and J by 2 bases, with 8 bases between them. The CDR3 is 14 amino acids. The germline CDR1 and CDR2 sequences are SGHVS and FNYEAQ. TCRdb analysed the PCR reads with MiXCR anew, one entry per CDR3 protein. The repertoire consists of roughly 10,000 distinct CDR3 sequences, with roughly 64% occurring once and the leading ten covering 26%. The chain recombines TRBV7-6 with TRBJ2-3; no reliable D call. The sequenced sample was esophageal tumor tissue. The sequence was obtained from a female donor with esophageal squamous cell carcinoma. The CDR3 spells CASSLTRPTDTQYF. CDR3 nucleotide sequence: TGTGCCAGCAGCTTAACCAGACCCACAGATACGCAGTATTTT. Combining the CDR3 with reference TRBV7-6 and TRBJ2-3 gives the whole variable domain GAGVSQSPRYKVTKRGQDVALRCDPISGHVSLYWYRQALGQGPEFLTYFNYEAQQDKSGLPNDRFSAERPEGSISTLTIQRTEQRDSAMYRCASSLTRPTDTQYFGPGTRLTVL.